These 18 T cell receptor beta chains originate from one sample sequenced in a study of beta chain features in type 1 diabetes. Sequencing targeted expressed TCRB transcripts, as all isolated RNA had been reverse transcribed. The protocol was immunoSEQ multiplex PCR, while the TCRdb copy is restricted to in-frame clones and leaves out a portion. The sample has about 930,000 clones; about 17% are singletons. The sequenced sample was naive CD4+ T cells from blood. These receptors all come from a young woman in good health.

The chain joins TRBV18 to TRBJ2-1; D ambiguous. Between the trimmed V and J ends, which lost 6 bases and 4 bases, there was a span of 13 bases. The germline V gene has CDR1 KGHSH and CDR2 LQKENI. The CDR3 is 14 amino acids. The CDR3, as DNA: TGTGCCAGCTCCCTCCCGTGGGGTTACAATGAGCAGTTCTTC. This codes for CASSLPWGYNEQFF. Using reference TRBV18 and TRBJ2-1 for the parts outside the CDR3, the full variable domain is NAGVMQNPRHLVRRRGQEARLRCSPMKGHSHVYWYRQLPEEGLKFMVYLQKENIIDESGMPKERFSAEFPKEGPSILRIQQVVRGDSAAYFCASSLPWGYNEQFFGPGTRLTVL.

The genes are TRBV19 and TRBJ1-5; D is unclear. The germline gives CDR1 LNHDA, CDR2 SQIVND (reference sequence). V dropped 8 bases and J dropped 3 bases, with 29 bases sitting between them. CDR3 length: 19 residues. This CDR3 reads CASSLQPRRSPANNQPQHF. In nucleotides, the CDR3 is TGTGCCAGTTCTCTACAGCCCCGACGGTCACCAGCCAACAATCAGCCCCAGCATTTT. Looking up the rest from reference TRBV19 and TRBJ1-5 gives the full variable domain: DGGITQSPKYLFRKEGQNVTLSCEQNLNHDAMYWYRQDPGQGLRLIYYSQIVNDFQKGDIAEGYSVSREKKESFPLTVTSAQKNPTAFYLCASSLQPRRSPANNQPQHFGDGTRLSIL.

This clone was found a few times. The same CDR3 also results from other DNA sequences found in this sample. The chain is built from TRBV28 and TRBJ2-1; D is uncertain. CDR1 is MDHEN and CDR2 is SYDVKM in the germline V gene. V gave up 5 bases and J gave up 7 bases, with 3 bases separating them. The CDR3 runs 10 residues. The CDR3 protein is CASSANEQFF. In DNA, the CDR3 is TGTGCCAGCAGTGCAAATGAGCAGTTCTTC.

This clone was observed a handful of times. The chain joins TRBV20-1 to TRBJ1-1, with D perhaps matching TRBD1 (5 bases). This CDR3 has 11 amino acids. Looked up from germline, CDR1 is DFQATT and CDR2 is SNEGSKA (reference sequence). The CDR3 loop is CRAGQHTEAFF. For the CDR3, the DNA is TGCAGGGCGGGGCAGCACACTGAAGCTTTCTTT.

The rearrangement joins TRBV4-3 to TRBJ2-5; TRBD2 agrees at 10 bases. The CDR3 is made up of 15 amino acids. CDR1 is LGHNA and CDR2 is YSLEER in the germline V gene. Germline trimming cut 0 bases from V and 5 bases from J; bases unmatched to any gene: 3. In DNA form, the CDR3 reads TGCGCCAGCAGCCAAGATCGAGCGGGAGGGGAGACCCAGTACTTC. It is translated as CASSQDRAGGETQYF.

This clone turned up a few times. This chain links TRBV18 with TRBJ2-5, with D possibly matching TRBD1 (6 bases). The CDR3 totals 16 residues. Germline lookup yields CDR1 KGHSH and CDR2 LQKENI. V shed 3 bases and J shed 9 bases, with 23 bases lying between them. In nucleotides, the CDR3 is TGTGCCAGCTCACCGTTTAGGGACATGGATTCTTGGGCCCAGTACTTC. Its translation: CASSPFRDMDSWAQYF.

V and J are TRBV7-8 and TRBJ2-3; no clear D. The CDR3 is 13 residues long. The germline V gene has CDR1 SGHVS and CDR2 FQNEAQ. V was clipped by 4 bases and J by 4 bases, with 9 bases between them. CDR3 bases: TGTGCCAGCAGCTCCCATAGCCCAGATACGCAGTATTTT. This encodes CASSSHSPDTQYF.

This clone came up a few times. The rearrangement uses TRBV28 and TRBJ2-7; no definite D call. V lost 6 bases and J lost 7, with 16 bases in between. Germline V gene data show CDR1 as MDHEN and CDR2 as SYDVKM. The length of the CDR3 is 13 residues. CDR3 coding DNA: TGTGCCAGCAGGACCGAAGGACCTAGGGAGCAGTACTTC. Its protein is CASRTEGPREQYF.

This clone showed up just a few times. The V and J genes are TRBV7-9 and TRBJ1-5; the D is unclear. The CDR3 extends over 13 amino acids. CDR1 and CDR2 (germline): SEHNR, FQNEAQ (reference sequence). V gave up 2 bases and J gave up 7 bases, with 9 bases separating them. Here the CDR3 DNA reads TGTGCCAGCAGCTTATTGTCGGGCCAGCCCCAGCATTTT. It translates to CASSLLSGQPQHF.

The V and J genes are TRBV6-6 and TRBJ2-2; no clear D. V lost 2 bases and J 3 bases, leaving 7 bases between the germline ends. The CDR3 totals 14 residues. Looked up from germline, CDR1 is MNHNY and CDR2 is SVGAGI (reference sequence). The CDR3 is CASSYSYDTGELFF. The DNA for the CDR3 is TGTGCCAGCAGTTACAGTTATGACACCGGGGAGCTGTTTTTT.

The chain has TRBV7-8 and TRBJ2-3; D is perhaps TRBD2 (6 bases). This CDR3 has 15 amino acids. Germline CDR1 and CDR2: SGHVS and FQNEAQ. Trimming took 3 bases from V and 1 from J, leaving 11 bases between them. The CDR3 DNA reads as TGTGCCAGCAGCTTGATGGGACTCGGCACAGATACGCAGTATTTT. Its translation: CASSLMGLGTDTQYF.

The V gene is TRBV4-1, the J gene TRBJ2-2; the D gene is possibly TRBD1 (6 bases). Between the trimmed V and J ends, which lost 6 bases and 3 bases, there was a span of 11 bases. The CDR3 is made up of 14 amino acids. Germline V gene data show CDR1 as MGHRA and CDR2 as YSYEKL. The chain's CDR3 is CASSGDTHTGELFF. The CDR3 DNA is TGCGCCAGCAGTGGGGACACTCACACCGGGGAGCTGTTTTTT.

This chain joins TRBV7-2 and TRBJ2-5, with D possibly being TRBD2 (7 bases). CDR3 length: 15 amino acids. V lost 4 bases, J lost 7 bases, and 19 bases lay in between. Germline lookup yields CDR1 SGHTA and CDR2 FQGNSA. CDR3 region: CASSSGAGALGTQYF. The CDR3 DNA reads TGTGCCAGCAGCTCCGGGGCGGGGGCGCTTGGGACCCAGTACTTC.

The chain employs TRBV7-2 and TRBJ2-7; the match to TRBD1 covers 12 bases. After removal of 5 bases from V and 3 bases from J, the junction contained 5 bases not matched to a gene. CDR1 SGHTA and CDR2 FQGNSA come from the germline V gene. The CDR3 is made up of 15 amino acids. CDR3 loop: CASSTGTGGYYEQYF. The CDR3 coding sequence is TGTGCCAGCAGCACCGGGACAGGGGGCTACTACGAGCAGTACTTC.

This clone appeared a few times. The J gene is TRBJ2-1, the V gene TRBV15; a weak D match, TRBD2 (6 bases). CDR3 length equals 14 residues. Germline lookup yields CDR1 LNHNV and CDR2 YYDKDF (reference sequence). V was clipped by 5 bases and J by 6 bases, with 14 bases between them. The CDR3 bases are TGTGCCACCAGCGTATCTACGGGGGTCAATGAGCAGTTCTTC. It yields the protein CATSVSTGVNEQFF.

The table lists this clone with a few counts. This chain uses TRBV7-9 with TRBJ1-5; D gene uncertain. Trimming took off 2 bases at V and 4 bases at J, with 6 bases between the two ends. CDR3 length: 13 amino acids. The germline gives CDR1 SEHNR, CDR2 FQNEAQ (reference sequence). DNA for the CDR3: TGTGCCAGCAGCTTAAGGAGGAATCAGCCCCAGCATTTT. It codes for CASSLRRNQPQHF.

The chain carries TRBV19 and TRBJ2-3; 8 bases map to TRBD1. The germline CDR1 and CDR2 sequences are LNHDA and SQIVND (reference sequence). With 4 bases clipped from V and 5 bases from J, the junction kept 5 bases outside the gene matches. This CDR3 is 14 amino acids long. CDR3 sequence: CASSRGQGGDTQYF. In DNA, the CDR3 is TGTGCCAGTAGTAGAGGACAGGGTGGAGATACGCAGTATTTT.

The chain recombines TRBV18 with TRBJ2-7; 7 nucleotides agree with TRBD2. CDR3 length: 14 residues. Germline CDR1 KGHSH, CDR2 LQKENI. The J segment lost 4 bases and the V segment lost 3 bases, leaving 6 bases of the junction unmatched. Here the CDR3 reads CASSPDGGIYEQYF. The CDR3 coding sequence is TGTGCCAGCTCACCGGACGGGGGGATATACGAGCAGTACTTC.